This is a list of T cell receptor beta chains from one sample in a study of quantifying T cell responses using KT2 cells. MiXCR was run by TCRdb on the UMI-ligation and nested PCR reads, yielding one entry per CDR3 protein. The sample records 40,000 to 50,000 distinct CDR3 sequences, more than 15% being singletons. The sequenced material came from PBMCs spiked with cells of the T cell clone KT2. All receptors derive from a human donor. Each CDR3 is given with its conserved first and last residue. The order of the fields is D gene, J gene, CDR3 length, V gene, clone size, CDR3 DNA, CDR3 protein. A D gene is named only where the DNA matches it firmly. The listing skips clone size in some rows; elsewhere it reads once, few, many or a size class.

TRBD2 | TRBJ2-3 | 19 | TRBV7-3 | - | TGTGCCAGCAGCTTAAGGGGGAGGTTGGCGGGGGGGCCCGCAGATACGCAGTATTTT | CASSLRGRLAGGPADTQYF
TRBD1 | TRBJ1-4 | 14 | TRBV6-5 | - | TGTGCCAGCAGGGCGACAGGGGGCGTTGAAAAACTGTTTTTT | CASRATGGVEKLFF
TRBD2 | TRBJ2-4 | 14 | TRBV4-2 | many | TGTGCCAGCAGCCAAAAGCCTGAGCGGGGGGTTCAGTACTTC | CASSQKPERGVQYF
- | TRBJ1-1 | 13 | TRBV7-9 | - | TGTGCCAGCAGCTTAGCCAGAAAAGTCGAAGCTTTCTTT | CASSLARKVEAFF
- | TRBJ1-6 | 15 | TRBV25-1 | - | TGTGCCAGCAGTGAATATGCAGAACGGGGTTCACCCCTCCACTTT | CASSEYAERGSPLHF
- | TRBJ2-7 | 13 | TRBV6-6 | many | TGTGCCAGCAGTTACTCGAGTCGATACGAGCAGTACTTC | CASSYSSRYEQYF
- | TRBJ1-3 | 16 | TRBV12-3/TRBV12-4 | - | TGTGCCAGCAGTGGAACAGACCCACTTTCTGGAAACACCATATATTTT | CASSGTDPLSGNTIYF
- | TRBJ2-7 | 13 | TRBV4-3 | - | TGCGCCAGCAGCCAAGAACAGGGCTACGAGCAGTACTTC | CASSQEQGYEQYF
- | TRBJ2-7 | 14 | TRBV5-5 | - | TGTGCCAGCAGCTTGAGTCTACCCGTGGACGAGCAGTACTTC | CASSLSLPVDEQYF
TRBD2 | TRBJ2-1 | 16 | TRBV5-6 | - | TGTGCCAGCAGCTCTCCTATAGCGGGAGCGAGTAATGAGCAGTTCTTC | CASSSPIAGASNEQFF
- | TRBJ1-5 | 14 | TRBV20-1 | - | TGCAGTGCTAGACAAGGGAGACGAAATCAGCCCCAGCATTTT | CSARQGRRNQPQHF
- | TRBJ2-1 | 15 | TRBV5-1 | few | TGCGCCAGCAGCTTTCGGCCCCCCGCCGACAATGAGCAGTTCTTC | CASSFRPPADNEQFF
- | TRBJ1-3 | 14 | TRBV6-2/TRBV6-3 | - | TGTGCCAGCAGTGCGGGGACGGCTGGAAACACCATATATTTT | CASSAGTAGNTIYF
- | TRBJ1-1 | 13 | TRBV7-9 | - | TGTGCCAGCAGCTTTGGACCTGTCCCTGAAGCTTTCTTT | CASSFGPVPEAFF
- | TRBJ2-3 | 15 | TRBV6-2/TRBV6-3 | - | TGTGCCAGCAGTTACTCACGCAGCCGCACAGATACGCAGTATTTT | CASSYSRSRTDTQYF
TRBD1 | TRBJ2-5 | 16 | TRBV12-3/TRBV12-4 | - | TGTGCCAGCAGCCTAAGGATCGGGACAGACCAAGAGACCCAGTACTTC | CASSLRIGTDQETQYF
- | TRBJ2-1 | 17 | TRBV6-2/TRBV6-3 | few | TGTGCCAGCAGTTACTCGGTCTTTTCGGCTGGTGACAATGAGCAGTTCTTC | CASSYSVFSAGDNEQFF
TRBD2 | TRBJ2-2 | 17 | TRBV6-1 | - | TGTGCCAGCAGTGTGGGTTTGGCGGGGGTGAACACCGGGGAGCTGTTTTTT | CASSVGLAGVNTGELFF
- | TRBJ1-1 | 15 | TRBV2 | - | TGTGCCAGCACTCCTCTCAGAAGGACGAACACTGAAGCTTTCTTT | CASTPLRRTNTEAFF
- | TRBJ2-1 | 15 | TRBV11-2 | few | TGTGCCAGCAGCTCCCTGGTCAGCTCCTACAATGAGCAGTTCTTC | CASSSLVSSYNEQFF
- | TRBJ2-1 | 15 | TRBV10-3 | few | TGTGCCATCAGTGGAGCGGAAAAACCCTACAATGAGCAGTTCTTC | CAISGAEKPYNEQFF
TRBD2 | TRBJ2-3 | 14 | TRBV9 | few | TGTGCCAGCAGCGGGGCGGGAGTGACAGATACGCAGTATTTT | CASSGAGVTDTQYF
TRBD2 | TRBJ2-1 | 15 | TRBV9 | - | TGTGCCAGCAGCGTCCGGGGGGGGAGGGTCAATGAGCAGTTCTTC | CASSVRGGRVNEQFF
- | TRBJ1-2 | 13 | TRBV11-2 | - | TGTGCCAGCAGTCCTACAGGGAATGTAGGCTACACCTTC | CASSPTGNVGYTF